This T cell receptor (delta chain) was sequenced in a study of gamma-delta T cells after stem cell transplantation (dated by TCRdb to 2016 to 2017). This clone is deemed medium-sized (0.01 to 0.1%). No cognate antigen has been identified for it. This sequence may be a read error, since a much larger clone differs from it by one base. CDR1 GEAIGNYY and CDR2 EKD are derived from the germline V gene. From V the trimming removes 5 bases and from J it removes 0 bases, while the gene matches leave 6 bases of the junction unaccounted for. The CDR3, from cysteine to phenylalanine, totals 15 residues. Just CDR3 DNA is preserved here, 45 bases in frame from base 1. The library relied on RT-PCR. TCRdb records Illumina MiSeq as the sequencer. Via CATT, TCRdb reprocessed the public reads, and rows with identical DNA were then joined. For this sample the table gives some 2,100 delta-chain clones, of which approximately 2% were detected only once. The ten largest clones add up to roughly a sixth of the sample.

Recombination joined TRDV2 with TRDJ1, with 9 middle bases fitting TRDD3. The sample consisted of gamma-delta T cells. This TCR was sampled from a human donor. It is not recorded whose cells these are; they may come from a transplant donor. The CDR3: CACGPLGEYTDKLIF. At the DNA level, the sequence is TGTGCCTGTGGCCCACTGGGGGAGTACACCGATAAACTCATCTTT.